The entry below describes one TCR beta chain. What it binds is unknown. This record comes from a study of monozygotic twins with cystic fibrosis. Study-level findings and limits: Monozygotic CF twin pairs shared significantly more nucleotide-identical clonotypes than unrelated CF individuals did. V usage most resembled the co-twin in 13 of 16 pairs.

Germline lookup yields CDR1 SEHNR and CDR2 FQNEAQ (reference sequence). Trimming cost V 5 bases and J 4 bases, with 12 bases left between them. CDR3 length equals 13 residues. Assay: immunoSEQ multiplex PCR; the TCRdb copy retains only in-frame clones and omits some. The sample shows roughly 25,000 clones, around 96% of them seen only once. Sequencing was done on a sample of blood. The rearrangement uses TRBV7-9 and TRBJ2-7, with D maybe TRBD1 (6 bases). The receptor was derived from a girl aged 2-9 years with cystic fibrosis. DNA of the CDR3: TGTGCCAGCAGCCGTACAGGGACGTACGAGCAGTACTTC. Encoded protein: CASSRTGTYEQYF.